This T cell receptor (beta chain) was sequenced during a study of OX40 agonist ivuxolimab in advanced cancers. Broadly, across the study: The costimulatory receptor OX40 (CD134) was targeted by ivuxolimab, a fully human IgG2 agonistic monoclonal antibody. Among the 52 dose-escalation patients, around 20 had hepatocellular carcinoma, approximately 15 melanoma, 9 renal cell carcinoma and 9 head and neck cancer. In the dose-escalation cohort, 82.7% of patients were male, and the mean age was about 55 years, with a range of roughly 20 to 80. Peripheral TCRbeta sequencing was intended to test whether TCR sequence diversity was altered and clonal T-cell expansion was caused by ivuxolimab. Prior anti-PD-1, anti-PD-L1 or anti-CTLA-4 therapy was permitted, and checkpoint inhibitors had been received by roughly two fifths of dose-escalation patients. Three dose-escalation patients achieved partial responses, one with hepatocellular carcinoma and two with cutaneous melanoma. The paper covers the monotherapy dose-escalation part of the phase I ivuxolimab trial, which included N ≈ 50 patients. Intravenous ivuxolimab was administered to patients every 2 weeks at six dose levels: 0.01, 0.1, 0.3, 1.5, 3 and 10 mg/kg. On the study overall, not on this receptor specifically: At doses of 0.1 to 3.0 mg/kg, clonal expansion of both CD4+ and CD8+ blood T cells was observed from baseline to week 6. Which antigens the clonally expanded peripheral T cells were specific for was not determined. Low levels of normalized T-cell clonal expansion were also seen in some patients who did not respond. In the 0.1-3.0 mg/kg groups, partial responders had among the lowest normalized peripheral clonal expansion, particularly in CD8+ T cells. On average, CD8+ T cells showed more expanded clones than CD4+ T cells after ivuxolimab.

Genomic DNA was isolated from the sorted cells so that the TCRbeta CDR3 region could be sequenced. TCRbeta CDR3 regions were sequenced using the immunoSEQ Assay. TCRdb retrieved this table from immuneACCESS and kept in-frame rearrangements only. Not all clones are present; in checked studies, unresolved V genes account for under half, and no reason is known for the remainder. Within this sample are around 39,000 clones, with 78% of them counted one time only. The biggest ten clones account for around 13% of the sample. Notes on this clone: The clone's antigen remains unknown. No base quality values were provided; no much bigger clone lies one nucleotide off.

Patients with autoimmune disease history or receiving systemic immunosuppression were excluded from the trial. Peripheral blood for TCR sequencing was collected from all dose cohorts at baseline, on cycle 4 day 1, and on cycle 7 day 1. The samples were drawn from a first-in-human, open-label, multicenter phase I dose-escalation trial of ivuxolimab. The trial enrolled adults with locally advanced or metastatic head and neck squamous cell, hepatocellular, melanoma or renal cell carcinoma. Before TCR sequencing, CD4+ T cells and CD8+ T cells were sorted from peripheral blood as separate populations. In the germline V gene, CDR1 corresponds to SGHRS and CDR2 to YFSETQ. The CDR3, cysteine through phenylalanine, is 15 amino acids long. The read is trimmed to its CDR3 DNA, 45 bases read in frame from base 1. V sheds 0 bases and J sheds 2 bases, leaving 10 bases between their ends.

This receptor was obtained from an adult with an advanced solid tumor such as melanoma, head and neck, liver or kidney cancer. The chain couples TRBV5-1 to TRBJ2-3, with no reliable assignment of the D segment. The sequenced sample was CD4+ or CD8+ T cells sorted from blood, obtained in a trial of the OX40 agonist ivuxolimab. The CDR3 corresponds to CASSLDLVLTDTQYF. The base sequence is TGCGCCAGCAGCTTGGACCTAGTGCTCACAGATACGCAGTATTTT.